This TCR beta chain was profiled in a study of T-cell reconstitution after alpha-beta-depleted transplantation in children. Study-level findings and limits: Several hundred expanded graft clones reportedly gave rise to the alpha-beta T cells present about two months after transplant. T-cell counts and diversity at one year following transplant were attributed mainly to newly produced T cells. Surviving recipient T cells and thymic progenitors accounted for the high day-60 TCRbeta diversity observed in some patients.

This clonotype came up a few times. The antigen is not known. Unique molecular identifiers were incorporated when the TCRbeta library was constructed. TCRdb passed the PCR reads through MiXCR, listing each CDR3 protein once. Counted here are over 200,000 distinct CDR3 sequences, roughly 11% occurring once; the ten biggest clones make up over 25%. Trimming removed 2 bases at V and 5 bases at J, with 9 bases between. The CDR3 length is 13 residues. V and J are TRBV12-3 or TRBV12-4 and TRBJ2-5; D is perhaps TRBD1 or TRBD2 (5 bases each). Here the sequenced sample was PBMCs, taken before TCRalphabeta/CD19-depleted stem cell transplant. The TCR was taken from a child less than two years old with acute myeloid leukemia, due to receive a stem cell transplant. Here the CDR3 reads CASSLSEGETQYF. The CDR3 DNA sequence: TGTGCCAGCAGTTTATCCGAGGGGGAGACCCAGTACTTC.